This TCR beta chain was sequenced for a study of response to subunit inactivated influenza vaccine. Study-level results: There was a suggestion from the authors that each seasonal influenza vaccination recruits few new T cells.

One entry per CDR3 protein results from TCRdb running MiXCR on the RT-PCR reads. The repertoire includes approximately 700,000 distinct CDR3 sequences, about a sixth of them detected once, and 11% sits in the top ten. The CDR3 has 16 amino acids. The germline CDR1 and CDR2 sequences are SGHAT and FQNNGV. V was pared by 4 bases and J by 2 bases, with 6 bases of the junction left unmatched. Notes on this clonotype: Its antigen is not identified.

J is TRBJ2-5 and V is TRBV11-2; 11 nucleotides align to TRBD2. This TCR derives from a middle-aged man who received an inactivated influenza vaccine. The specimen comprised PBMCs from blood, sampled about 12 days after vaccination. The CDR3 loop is CASSYNLAGGQETQYF. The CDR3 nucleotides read TGTGCCAGCAGCTACAACCTAGCGGGGGGACAAGAGACCCAGTACTTC.